These 9 T cell receptor beta chains share one sample of origin, sequenced in a study of T-cell memory formation after mild COVID-19. TCRdb used MiXCR to reprocess the 5' RACE reads, holding one entry per CDR3 protein. The table includes some 280,000 distinct CDR3 sequences, roughly 16% detected once. The specimen sequenced was PBMCs or a T cell subset sorted from them (not recorded which). Receptors were obtained from a man younger than 35 who had mild COVID-19 (a few samples of this study predate the infection). Cell type and time point are not known.

This clonotype occurred many times. CDR3 sequence (DNA): TGTGCCAGCAGTTTAGGACAGGGGGGTAACACCGGGGAGCTGTTTTTT. This encodes CASSLGQGGNTGELFF. V gene TRBV12-3 or TRBV12-4 combines with J gene TRBJ2-2, with 9 positions matching TRBD1. CDR3 length: 16 amino acids. V lost 1 base to trimming and J lost 2 bases; unmatched junction nucleotides: 2.

V and J are TRBV5-4 and TRBJ1-1; 7 bases are a match to TRBD1. The germline V gene encodes CDR1 SGHNT and CDR2 YYREEE (reference sequence). The CDR3 extends over 12 amino acids. The trim removed 3 bases at V and 5 bases at J, leaving 1 base unmatched. The CDR3 DNA follows: TGTGCCAGCAGCTGGGGACAGACTGAAGCTTTCTTT. This codes for CASSWGQTEAFF. The complete variable domain, with remaining parts taken from reference TRBV5-4 and TRBJ1-1, reads ETGVTQSPTHLIKTRGQQVTLRCSSQSGHNTVSWYQQALGQGPQFIFQYYREEENGRGNFPPRFSGLQFPNYSSELNVNALELDDSALYLCASSWGQTEAFFGQGTRLTVV.

In its sample, this clonotype was seen many times. The chain employs TRBV9 and TRBJ2-7; the D gene could be TRBD1 or TRBD2 (5 bases each). Deletions cut 0 bases from V and 6 bases from J, with 10 bases between. Germline CDR1 is SGDLS and CDR2 is YYNGEE. This CDR3 has 13 residues. The CDR3 loop reads CASSVGVGGEQYF. For the CDR3, the DNA is TGTGCCAGCAGCGTAGGGGTTGGGGGCGAGCAGTACTTC.

J is TRBJ2-1 and V is TRBV7-8; D not resolved. The CDR3 consists of 17 residues. Trimming left V 1 base short and J 3 bases short, with 16 bases between. Germline V gene lookup returns CDR1 SGHVS and CDR2 FQNEAQ. The CDR3 is CASSLEFGATIYNEQFF. CDR3 in DNA: TGTGCCAGCAGCTTAGAATTTGGAGCCACTATCTACAATGAGCAGTTCTTC. The full variable domain, in which reference TRBV7-8 and TRBJ2-1 provide the parts outside the CDR3, is GAGVSQSPRYKVAKRGQDVALRCDPISGHVSLFWYQQALGQGPEFLTYFQNEAQLDKSGLPSDRFFAERPEGSVSTLKIQRTQQEDSAVYLCASSLEFGATIYNEQFFGPGTRLTVL.

V usage is TRBV6-2 or TRBV6-3 and J usage is TRBJ2-3; possible D gene TRBD1, 6 bases. The CDR3 has 16 amino acids. Germline V gives CDR1 MNHEY, CDR2 SVGEGT. V was cut by 6 bases and J by 0 bases, with 16 bases left in between. CDR3 residues: CASSPVRDTSTDTQYF. CDR3 coding DNA: TGTGCCAGCAGCCCAGTCCGGGACACGAGCACAGATACGCAGTATTTT.

The V gene is TRBV23-1, the J gene TRBJ2-7; a possible D gene is TRBD2 (6 bases). TRBV23-1 is known as an ORF, though its function is uncertain. The CDR3 is 14 amino acids. V lost 0 bases to trimming and J lost 3 bases, with 9 bases between them. The CDR3 DNA follows: TGCGCCAGCAGTCAATCAGGAGGGTACTACGAGCAGTACGTC. It specifies CASSQSGGYYEQYV.

On this clonotype itself: This may be a read error, as it is one base from a much larger clone. The chain uses TRBV5-5 and TRBJ1-1, with D hard to call. Per the germline V gene, CDR1 is SGHKS and CDR2 is YYEKEE (reference sequence). The CDR3 covers 12 residues. The CDR3: CASGLEVTEAFF. The CDR3 DNA sequence: TGTGCCAGCGGCTTGGAGGTCACTGAAGCTTTCTTT.

This clonotype was seen only once. This chain links TRBV4-3 with TRBJ2-3; TRBD1 agrees at 8 bases. Losses at the gene ends were 3 bases for V and 5 bases for J; bases not matched to a gene: 10. The CDR3 contains 16 residues. The germline V gene has CDR1 LGHNA and CDR2 YSLEER. The CDR3 here is CASSQAQGTGIDTQYF. In nucleotides, the CDR3 is TGCGCCAGCAGCCAGGCCCAGGGGACAGGTATAGATACGCAGTATTTT.

This clonotype was observed a handful of times. This chain joins TRBV3-1 and TRBJ1-1; D possibly corresponds to TRBD1 (6 bases). The CDR3 has 16 amino acids. The germline V and J ends were trimmed by 2 bases and 4 bases, with 17 bases remaining between them. The germline V gene has CDR1 LGHDT and CDR2 YNNKEL (reference sequence). CDR3 in amino acids: CASSQLRTERVTEAFF. In nucleotides, the CDR3 is TGTGCCAGCAGCCAACTACGGACAGAGAGGGTCACTGAAGCTTTCTTT.